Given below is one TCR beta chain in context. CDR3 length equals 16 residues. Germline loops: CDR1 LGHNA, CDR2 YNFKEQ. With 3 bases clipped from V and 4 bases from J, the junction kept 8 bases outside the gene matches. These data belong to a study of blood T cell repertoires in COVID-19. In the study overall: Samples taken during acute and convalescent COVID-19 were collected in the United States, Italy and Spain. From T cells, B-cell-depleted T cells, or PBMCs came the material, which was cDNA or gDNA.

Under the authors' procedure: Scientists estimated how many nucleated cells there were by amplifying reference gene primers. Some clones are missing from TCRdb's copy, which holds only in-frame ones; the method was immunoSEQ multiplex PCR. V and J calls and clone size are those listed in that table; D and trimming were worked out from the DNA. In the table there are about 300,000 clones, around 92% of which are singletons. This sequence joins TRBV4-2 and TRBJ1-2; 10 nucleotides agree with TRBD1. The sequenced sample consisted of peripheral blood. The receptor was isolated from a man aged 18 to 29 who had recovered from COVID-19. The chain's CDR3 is CASSQETGGFPYGYTF. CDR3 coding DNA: TGTGCCAGCAGCCAGGAGACAGGGGGCTTTCCCTATGGCTACACCTTC.